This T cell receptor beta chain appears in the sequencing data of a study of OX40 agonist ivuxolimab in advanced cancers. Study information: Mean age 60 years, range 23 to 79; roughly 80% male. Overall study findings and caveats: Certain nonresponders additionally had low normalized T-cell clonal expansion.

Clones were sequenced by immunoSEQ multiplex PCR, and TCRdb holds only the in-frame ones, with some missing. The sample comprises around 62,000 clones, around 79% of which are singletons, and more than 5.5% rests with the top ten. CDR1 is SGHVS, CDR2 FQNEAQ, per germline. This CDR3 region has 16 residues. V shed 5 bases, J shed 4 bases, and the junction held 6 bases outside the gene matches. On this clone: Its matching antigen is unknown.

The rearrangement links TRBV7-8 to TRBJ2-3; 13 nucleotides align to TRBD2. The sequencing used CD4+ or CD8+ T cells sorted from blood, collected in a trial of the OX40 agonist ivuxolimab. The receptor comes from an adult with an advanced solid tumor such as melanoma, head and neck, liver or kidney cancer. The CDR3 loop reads CASSLRTSGSSDTQYF. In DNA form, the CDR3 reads TGTGCCAGCAGCCTCCGGACTAGCGGGAGCTCAGATACGCAGTATTTT.